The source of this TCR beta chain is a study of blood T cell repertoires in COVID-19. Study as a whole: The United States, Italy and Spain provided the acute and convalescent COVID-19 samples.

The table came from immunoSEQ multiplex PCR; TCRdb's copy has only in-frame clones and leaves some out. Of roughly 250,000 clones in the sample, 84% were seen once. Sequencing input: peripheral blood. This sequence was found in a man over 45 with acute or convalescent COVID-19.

CDR3 loop: CASSSQGTGANVLTF. In nucleotides, the CDR3 is TGTGCCAGTAGTTCACAGGGGACCGGGGCCAACGTCCTGACTTTC. This sequence joins TRBV19 and TRBJ2-6; 7 bases agree with TRBD1. Germline V gene data show CDR1 as LNHDA and CDR2 as SQIVND (reference sequence). The CDR3 contains 15 residues. J gave up 4 bases and V 5 bases, and 5 bases lay outside the gene matches.